The TCR beta chain under discussion was sequenced for a study of T-cell memory formation after mild COVID-19. Study-wide context: TCR clusters largely stayed donor specific. Whole-study findings and limits: Clones contracting across day 15 to 85 had a balanced CD4/CD8 profile; later expanding clones leaned CD4+.

J gave up 2 bases and V 2 bases, and 6 bases lay outside the gene matches. From germline, CDR1 is SGHAT and CDR2 FQNNGV. The CDR3 has 15 amino acids. From 5'RACE with constant-segment primers came TCR alpha and TCR beta cDNA libraries that carried sample barcodes and UMIs. MiXCR, applied by TCRdb to the 5' RACE reads, yields one record per CDR3 protein. The sample has 450,000 to 650,000 distinct CDR3 sequences, 20% seen once. About this clonotype itself: As yet, its antigen is unknown.

What was sequenced was PBMCs or a T cell subset sorted from them (not recorded which). The chain links TRBV11-2 to TRBJ2-7; 7 nucleotides align to TRBD1. The source is an adult woman who had mild COVID-19 (a few samples of this study predate the infection). Cell type and time point are not known. The CDR3 DNA is TGTGCCAGCAGCTTACCCCGGACAGGAACCTACGAGCAGTACTTC. This gives the protein CASSLPRTGTYEQYF.